This T cell receptor beta chain was sequenced in a study of regulatory T cells in long-lasting Graves disease. This clonotype was counted at least ten times. Regarding time point: newly diagnosed GD, antithyroid drugs for less than 3 months. The TCR library was made from RNA that had been extracted from PBMCs in TRIzol. Germline V gene sequence: CDR1 WNHNN, CDR2 SYGVQD (reference sequence). The CDR3 spans 14 residues. Trimming removed 5 bases at V and 6 bases at J, with 13 bases between. According to the study, TCR beta libraries were built with iRepertoire HTBI primers and CDR3-region Arm-PCR. TCRdb passed the multiplex PCR reads through MiXCR, listing each CDR3 protein once. The data hold about 610,000 distinct CDR3 sequences, with 15% to 20% observed a single time. The sample was also linked to a second study, of T cells in Graves' hyperthyroidism and ophthalmopathy. According to that study: Newly diagnosed hyperthyroidism patients aged 18 to 65 years had disease lasting under 2 months. A set of HTBI primers served as the primers for a first-round RT-PCR of the TCR CDR3. A model of 13 V-J features distinguished ophthalmopathy from stable hyperthyroidism.

The J gene is TRBJ2-2, the V gene TRBV10-1; a possible D gene is TRBD2 (6 bases). The receptor was derived from a man younger than 35 with Graves disease. The input for sequencing was peripheral blood mononuclear cells (PBMCs), taken at new diagnosis, from a patient treated with antithyroid drugs. CDR3 sequence (DNA): TGCGCCAGCAGTTACGGGAGTAGAGCCGGGGAGCTGTTTTTT. Encoded protein: CASSYGSRAGELFF.